Here is one T cell receptor (beta chain) with its context. Its matching antigen is unknown. The data were obtained in a study of T-cell reconstitution after alpha-beta-depleted transplantation in children. Study results and caveats: The origin of high day-60 TCRbeta diversity in some patients lay in surviving recipient T cells and thymic progenitors.

Unique molecular identifiers were incorporated when the TCRbeta library was constructed. TCRdb reanalysed the PCR reads using MiXCR and keeps one entry per CDR3 protein. The sample shows about a million distinct CDR3 sequences, roughly 29% of them seen only once. The germline V gene has CDR1 SGHTA and CDR2 FQGTGA. There are 15 residues in the CDR3. Trimming stripped 3 bases from V and 0 bases from J, with 10 bases between. The receptor was isolated from a boy less than two years old who had a stem cell transplant for SCID, so the T cells may come from the graft donor. V gene TRBV7-3 combines with J gene TRBJ2-3, with D perhaps TRBD1 (6 bases). The input for sequencing was PBMCs, mostly from graft donor cells, taken 360 days after TCRalphabeta/CD19-depleted stem cell transplant. CDR3 nucleotide sequence: TGTGCCAGCAGCTTGCTGGGGGCTAGCACAGATACGCAGTATTTT. Protein product: CASSLLGASTDTQYF.